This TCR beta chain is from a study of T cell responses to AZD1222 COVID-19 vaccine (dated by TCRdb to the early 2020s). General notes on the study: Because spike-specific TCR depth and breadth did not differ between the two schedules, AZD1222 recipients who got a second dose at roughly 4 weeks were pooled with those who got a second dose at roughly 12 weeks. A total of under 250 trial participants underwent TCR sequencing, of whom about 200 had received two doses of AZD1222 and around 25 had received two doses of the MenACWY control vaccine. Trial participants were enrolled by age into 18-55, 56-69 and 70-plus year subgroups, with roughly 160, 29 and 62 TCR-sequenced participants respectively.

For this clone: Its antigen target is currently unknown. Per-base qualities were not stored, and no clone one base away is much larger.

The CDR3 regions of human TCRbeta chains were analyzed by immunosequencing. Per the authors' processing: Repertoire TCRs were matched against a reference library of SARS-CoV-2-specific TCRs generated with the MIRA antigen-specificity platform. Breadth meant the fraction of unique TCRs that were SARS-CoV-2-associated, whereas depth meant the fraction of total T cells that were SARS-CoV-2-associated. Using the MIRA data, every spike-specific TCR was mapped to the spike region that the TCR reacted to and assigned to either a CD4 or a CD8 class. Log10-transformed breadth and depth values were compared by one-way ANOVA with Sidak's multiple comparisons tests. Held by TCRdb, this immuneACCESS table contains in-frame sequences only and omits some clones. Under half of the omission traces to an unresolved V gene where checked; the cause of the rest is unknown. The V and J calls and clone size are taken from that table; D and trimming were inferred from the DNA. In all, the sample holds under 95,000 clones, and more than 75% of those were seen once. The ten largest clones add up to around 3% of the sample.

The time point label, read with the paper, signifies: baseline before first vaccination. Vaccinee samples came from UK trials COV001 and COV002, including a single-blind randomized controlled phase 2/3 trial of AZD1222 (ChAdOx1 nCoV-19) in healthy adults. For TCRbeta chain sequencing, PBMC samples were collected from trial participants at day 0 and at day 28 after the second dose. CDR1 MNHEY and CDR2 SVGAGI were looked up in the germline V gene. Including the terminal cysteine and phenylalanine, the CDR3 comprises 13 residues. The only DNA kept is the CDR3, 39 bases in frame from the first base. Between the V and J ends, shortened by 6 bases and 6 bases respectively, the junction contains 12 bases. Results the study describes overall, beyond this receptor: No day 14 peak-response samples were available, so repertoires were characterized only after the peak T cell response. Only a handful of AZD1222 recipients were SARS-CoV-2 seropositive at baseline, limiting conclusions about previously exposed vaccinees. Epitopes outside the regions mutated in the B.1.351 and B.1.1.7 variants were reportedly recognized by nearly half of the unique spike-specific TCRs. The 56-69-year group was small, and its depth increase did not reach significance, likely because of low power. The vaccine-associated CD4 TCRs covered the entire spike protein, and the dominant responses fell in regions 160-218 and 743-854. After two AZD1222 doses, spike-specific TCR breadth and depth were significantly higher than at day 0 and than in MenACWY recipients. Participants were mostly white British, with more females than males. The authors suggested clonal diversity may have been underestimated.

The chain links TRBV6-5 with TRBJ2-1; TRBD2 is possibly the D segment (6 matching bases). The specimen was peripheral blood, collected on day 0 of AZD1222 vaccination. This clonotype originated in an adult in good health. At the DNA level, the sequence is TGTGCCAGCAGGTTACTAGCAGGCAATGAGCAGTTCTTC. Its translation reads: CASRLLAGNEQFF.